The rows below give T cell receptor beta chains drawn from one sample of a study of blood T cells in healthy people across ages. TCRdb independently ran MiXCR on the 5' RACE reads; one entry per CDR3 protein. The sample records about 760,000 distinct CDR3 sequences, 20% to 25% being singletons. This same sample was also taken into another study, of T cells of mothers and their children.

Sequencing used blood. Receptors were obtained from a boy younger than 18 in good health. The CDR3 runs from the conserved cysteine through the conserved F or W. D genes are given only for firm matches. Where a row states a size, it is once, few, many or the class of an expanded clone; other rows omit it.

j_call clone_size v_call d_call cdr3_length cdr3_aa cdr3_nt
TRBJ2-7 NA TRBV4-3 NA 15 CASSQDRWRRIEQYF TGCGCCAGCAGCCAAGATCGTTGGAGAAGGATCGAGCAGTACTTC
TRBJ2-1 NA TRBV6-4 TRBD1 16 CASSDLGGRGVNEQFF TGTGCCAGCAGTGACCTAGGGGGCAGAGGGGTCAATGAGCAGTTCTTC
TRBJ2-2 NA TRBV4-3 TRBD1 15 CASRQGAIDTGELFF TGCGCCAGCAGGCAGGGGGCCATAGACACCGGGGAGCTGTTTTTT
TRBJ1-2 NA TRBV5-6 NA 12 CASALANYGYTF TGTGCCAGCGCCCTGGCTAACTATGGCTACACCTTC
TRBJ1-5 NA TRBV2 TRBD1 13 CASSFTGGDTQHF TGTGCCAGCAGTTTTACAGGGGGGGATACGCAGCATTTT
TRBJ2-1 NA TRBV4-2 TRBD2 16 CASSQALAGINNEQFF TGTGCCAGCAGCCAGGCCCTAGCGGGAATTAACAATGAGCAGTTCTTC
TRBJ2-5 NA TRBV7-2 TRBD2 14 CASSWTSSKETQYF TGTGCCAGCAGCTGGACTAGCAGCAAAGAGACCCAGTACTTC
TRBJ1-3 NA TRBV29-1 NA 14 CSVKAADSGNTIYF TGCAGCGTGAAAGCAGCTGACTCTGGAAACACCATATATTTT
TRBJ2-5 NA TRBV4-3 TRBD2 16 CASSQDLAGGKETQYF TGCGCCAGCAGCCAAGACCTAGCGGGGGGGAAAGAGACCCAGTACTTC
TRBJ2-5 few TRBV19 TRBD2 15 CASSISREGQETQYF TGTGCCAGTAGTATATCGCGGGAGGGACAAGAGACCCAGTACTTC
TRBJ2-7 few TRBV14 TRBD1 15 CASSRGDRGIYEQYF TGTGCCAGCAGCCGAGGGGACAGGGGAATCTACGAGCAGTACTTC
TRBJ2-7 few TRBV5-1 NA 14 CASSRETVAYEQYF TGCGCCAGCAGCCGGGAGACCGTGGCCTACGAGCAGTACTTC
TRBJ2-4 NA TRBV11-2 TRBD1 15 CASSSLTGDLNIQYF TGTGCCAGCAGCTCCCTGACAGGGGATTTAAACATTCAGTACTTC
TRBJ2-2 NA TRBV29-1 NA 16 CSVLNVGQVDTGELFF TGCAGCGTGCTCAACGTGGGGCAGGTGGACACCGGGGAGCTGTTTTTT
TRBJ1-5 NA TRBV19 NA 16 CASSIRLYWQNQPQHF TGTGCCAGTAGTATACGGCTTTATTGGCAAAATCAGCCCCAGCATTTT
TRBJ2-5 NA TRBV11-2 NA 14 CASSWLRAQETQYF TGTGCCAGCAGCTGGCTAAGGGCGCAAGAGACCCAGTACTTC
TRBJ1-4 NA TRBV5-1 TRBD1 18 CASSLEGALPPTNEKLFF TGCGCCAGCAGCTTGGAGGGGGCCTTACCTCCAACTAATGAAAAACTGTTTTTT
TRBJ2-2 NA TRBV3-1 NA 14 CASSQSLVTGELFF TGTGCCAGCAGCCAATCACTAGTGACCGGGGAGCTGTTTTTT
TRBJ2-2 NA TRBV4-3 NA 14 CASSQEVFGGELFF TGCGCCAGCAGCCAAGAGGTCTTCGGCGGGGAGCTGTTTTTT
TRBJ2-2 NA TRBV29-1 NA 13 CSVGLENTGELFF TGCAGCGTCGGTCTGGAGAACACCGGGGAGCTGTTTTTT
TRBJ2-5 few TRBV27 NA 14 CASSPGTSRETQYF TGTGCCAGCAGTCCGGGGACTTCGCGAGAGACCCAGTACTTC
TRBJ2-4 NA TRBV7-3 TRBD2 15 CASSPSGNDKNIQYF TGTGCCAGCAGCCCTAGCGGGAACGACAAAAACATTCAGTACTTC
TRBJ1-2 few TRBV12-3/TRBV12-4 NA 13 CASSVEAVYGYTF TGTGCCAGCTCGGTGGAGGCAGTCTATGGCTACACCTTC
TRBJ2-2 few TRBV9 NA 14 CASSVLGSDGELFF TGTGCCAGCAGCGTACTAGGGTCGGACGGGGAGCTGTTTTTT
TRBJ2-1 NA TRBV6-4 TRBD2 16 CASGRLAGGPHNEQFF TGTGCCAGCGGCCGACTAGCGGGAGGGCCCCACAATGAGCAGTTCTTC
TRBJ1-2 few TRBV12-3/TRBV12-4 NA 14 CASSFGFGADGYTF TGTGCCAGCAGTTTCGGATTCGGAGCGGATGGCTACACCTTC